This T cell receptor (beta chain) was sequenced during a study of blood T cell repertoires in COVID-19. Generated by immunoSEQ multiplex PCR, the TCRdb table keeps only in-frame clones and is missing some. This table has about 240,000 clones, around 85% appearing once. Looked up from germline, CDR1 is SGHRS and CDR2 is YFSETQ. V was pared by 1 base and J by 5 bases, with 16 bases between. The CDR3 loop spans 16 amino acids. Sequencing was done on a sample of PBMCs or T cells enriched from blood (not recorded which). The TCR originated in a woman in her 40s with acute COVID-19. The chain links TRBV5-1 to TRBJ2-1, with D maybe TRBD2 (5 bases). CDR3 region: CASSLSVGARHNEQFF. The CDR3 bases are TGCGCCAGCAGCTTGAGCGTGGGAGCCCGACACAATGAGCAGTTCTTC.